The clone carrying this T cell receptor beta chain was seen once. The antigen remains undetermined. This entry is derived from a study of post-analysis software for immune sequencing data. Study-level background: There were relapsing-remitting, secondary progressive and progressive-relapsing multiple sclerosis among the disease courses included.

Prepared TCR beta cDNA libraries contained unique molecular identifiers. T cells numbering about 0.85 to 11 million yielded some 520,000 cDNA molecules. TCRdb re-analysed the PCR reads in MiXCR, keeping a single row per CDR3 protein. In the table there are about 500,000 distinct CDR3 sequences, less than 45% of which are singletons. The CDR3 contains 14 residues. V lost 2 bases, J lost 2 bases, and 10 bases lay in between. From germline, CDR1 is DFQATT and CDR2 SNEGSKA (reference sequence). Study-level findings and limits: Patients used about 5 TRBV segments, including TRBV5-6, TRBV5-1 and TRBV20-1, more often than controls. Patients with multiple sclerosis recorded significantly lower normalized Chao1 diversity than controls, the study found. Same-batch preparations were strongly co-clustered by F measure.

J is TRBJ1-5 and V is TRBV20-1; D not resolved. The sequenced material came from blood. This clonotype was obtained from a girl between 5 and 17 years old with multiple sclerosis. CDR3 sequence reads: CSARSPRGNQPQHF. The CDR3 DNA sequence: TGCAGTGCTAGAAGCCCTCGGGGCAATCAGCCCCAGCATTTT.